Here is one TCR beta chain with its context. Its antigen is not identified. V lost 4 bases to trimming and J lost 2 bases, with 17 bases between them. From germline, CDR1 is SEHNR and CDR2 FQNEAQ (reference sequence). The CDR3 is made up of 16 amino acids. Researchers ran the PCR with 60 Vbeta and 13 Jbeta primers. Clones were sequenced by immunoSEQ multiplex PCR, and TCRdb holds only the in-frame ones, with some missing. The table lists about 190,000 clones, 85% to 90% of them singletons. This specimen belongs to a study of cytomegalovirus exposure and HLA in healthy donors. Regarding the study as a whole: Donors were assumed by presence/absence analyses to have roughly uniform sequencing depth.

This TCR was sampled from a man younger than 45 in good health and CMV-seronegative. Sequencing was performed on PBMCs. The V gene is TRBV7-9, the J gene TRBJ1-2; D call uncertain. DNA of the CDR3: TGTGCCAGCAGCTATATCCCTAGGGAGCAGAACTATGGCTACACCTTC. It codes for CASSYIPREQNYGYTF.